This is a list of T cell receptor beta chains from one sample in a study of blood T cell repertoires in COVID-19. Clones were sequenced by immunoSEQ multiplex PCR, and TCRdb holds only the in-frame ones, with some missing. The sample lists around 480,000 clones, approximately 90% occurring once. Sequencing was done on a sample of peripheral blood. Receptors were obtained from a woman in her forties or fifties with COVID-19, enrolled during active disease. Each CDR3 is given with its conserved first and last residue. The D gene is left open where the match is weak. A row's size may be missing; if present it is once, few, many or a size class.

cdr3_aa: CASSYRDRDGYTF
cdr3_nt: TGTGCCAGCAGTTATCGGGACAGGGATGGCTACACCTTC
clone_size: NA
d_call: TRBD1
j_call: TRBJ1-2
v_call: TRBV6-5

cdr3_aa: CATSDLMEDEQFF
cdr3_nt: TGTGCCACCAGTGATTTAATGGAGGATGAGCAGTTCTTC
clone_size: NA
d_call: NA
j_call: TRBJ2-1
v_call: TRBV24-1

cdr3_aa: CASSLTSGEGFYNEQFF
cdr3_nt: TGTGCCAGCAGCTTAACAAGCGGGGAGGGGTTTTACAATGAGCAGTTCTTC
clone_size: NA
d_call: TRBD2
j_call: TRBJ2-1
v_call: TRBV5-6

cdr3_aa: CAINSPTGANYGYTF
cdr3_nt: TGTGCCATCAACAGCCCGACAGGGGCCAACTATGGCTACACCTTC
clone_size: NA
d_call: TRBD1
j_call: TRBJ1-2
v_call: TRBV10-3

cdr3_aa: CASSPIRGESGELFF
cdr3_nt: TGTGCCAGCTCCCCCATCAGAGGTGAATCTGGGGAGCTGTTTTTT
clone_size: NA
d_call: NA
j_call: TRBJ2-2
v_call: TRBV18

cdr3_aa: CATSDRPDQPQHF
cdr3_nt: TGTGCCACTTCGGACAGGCCAGATCAGCCCCAGCATTTT
clone_size: NA
d_call: TRBD1
j_call: TRBJ1-5
v_call: TRBV2

cdr3_aa: CAWSRGLGRPEAFF
cdr3_nt: TGTGCCTGGAGTAGAGGCTTGGGTAGGCCTGAAGCTTTCTTT
clone_size: NA
d_call: NA
j_call: TRBJ1-1
v_call: TRBV30

cdr3_aa: CASNLIGYTGELFF
cdr3_nt: TGTGCCAGCAATTTAATTGGCTACACCGGGGAGCTGTTTTTT
clone_size: NA
d_call: NA
j_call: TRBJ2-2
v_call: TRBV28

cdr3_aa: CASSSGIYSNQPQHF
cdr3_nt: TGTGCCAGTAGTTCGGGGATTTATAGCAATCAGCCCCAGCATTTT
clone_size: NA
d_call: NA
j_call: TRBJ1-5
v_call: TRBV19

cdr3_aa: CASSVLGGNTEAFF
cdr3_nt: TGTGCCAGCAGTGTCCTGGGAGGGAACACTGAAGCTTTCTTT
clone_size: NA
d_call: NA
j_call: TRBJ1-1
v_call: TRBV2

cdr3_aa: CASSRWGLPGSEQYF
cdr3_nt: TGTGCCAGCAGTCGATGGGGACTCCCTGGGAGCGAGCAGTACTTC
clone_size: NA
d_call: NA
j_call: TRBJ2-7
v_call: TRBV5-6

cdr3_aa: CASSPGGTYEQYF
cdr3_nt: TGTGCCAGCAGCCCCGGCGGTACCTACGAGCAGTACTTC
clone_size: NA
d_call: NA
j_call: TRBJ2-7
v_call: TRBV5-6

cdr3_aa: CASSRPGRTEAFF
cdr3_nt: TGTGCCAGCAGTCGTCCAGGGCGGACTGAAGCTTTCTTT
clone_size: NA
d_call: NA
j_call: TRBJ1-1
v_call: TRBV7-9

cdr3_aa: CASSRGTAQLGRGQFF
cdr3_nt: TGTGCCAGCAGCAGAGGGACAGCGCAACTGGGAAGGGGGCAGTTCTTC
clone_size: once
d_call: TRBD1
j_call: TRBJ2-1
v_call: TRBV11-2

cdr3_aa: CASGLDQVKPQHF
cdr3_nt: TGTGCTAGTGGTTTGGATCAGGTGAAGCCCCAGCATTTT
clone_size: once
d_call: NA
j_call: TRBJ1-5
v_call: TRBV12-5

cdr3_aa: CASSLSPGNSYEQYF
cdr3_nt: TGTGCCAGCAGCTTAAGTCCGGGGAACTCCTACGAGCAGTACTTC
clone_size: NA
d_call: NA
j_call: TRBJ2-7
v_call: TRBV7-3

cdr3_aa: CASSERTGIMNTEAFF
cdr3_nt: TGTGCCAGCAGTGAAAGAACAGGTATTATGAACACTGAAGCTTTCTTT
clone_size: NA
d_call: NA
j_call: TRBJ1-1
v_call: TRBV2

cdr3_aa: CASSLARGTDTQYF
cdr3_nt: TGTGCCAGCAGCTTAGCGAGGGGCACAGATACGCAGTATTTT
clone_size: NA
d_call: NA
j_call: TRBJ2-3
v_call: TRBV7-2

cdr3_aa: CASSLTGTGQDTQYF
cdr3_nt: TGTGCCAGCTCACTTACCGGGACAGGGCAAGATACGCAGTATTTT
clone_size: NA
d_call: TRBD1
j_call: TRBJ2-3
v_call: TRBV18

cdr3_aa: CATGSSSTDTQYF
cdr3_nt: TGTGCCACCGGGAGTTCTAGCACAGATACGCAGTATTTT
clone_size: NA
d_call: NA
j_call: TRBJ2-3
v_call: TRBV2

cdr3_aa: CASSGPGQGDEQYF
cdr3_nt: TGTGCCAGCTCAGGGCCGGGACAGGGGGACGAGCAGTACTTC
clone_size: NA
d_call: TRBD1
j_call: TRBJ2-7
v_call: TRBV18

cdr3_aa: CASRRDSNEKLFF
cdr3_nt: TGTGCCAGCCGGCGGGATTCGAACGAAAAACTGTTTTTT
clone_size: NA
d_call: NA
j_call: TRBJ1-4
v_call: TRBV6-5

cdr3_aa: CASSLDMTGNYGYTF
cdr3_nt: TGTGCCAGCAGCTTAGATATGACAGGGAACTATGGCTACACCTTC
clone_size: once
d_call: TRBD1
j_call: TRBJ1-2
v_call: TRBV7-2

cdr3_aa: CASSLTGLAGFTDTQYF
cdr3_nt: TGTGCCAGCAGCTTGACCGGACTAGCGGGGTTCACAGATACGCAGTATTTT
clone_size: NA
d_call: TRBD2
j_call: TRBJ2-3
v_call: TRBV7-8

cdr3_aa: CASSTGESGNTIYF
cdr3_nt: TGCGCCAGCAGCACAGGGGAGTCTGGAAACACCATATATTTT
clone_size: once
d_call: TRBD1
j_call: TRBJ1-3
v_call: TRBV5-1

cdr3_aa: CASSLAKDSDWYEQYF
cdr3_nt: TGCGCCAGCAGCTTGGCTAAGGACAGCGACTGGTACGAGCAGTACTTC
clone_size: NA
d_call: NA
j_call: TRBJ2-7
v_call: TRBV5-1

cdr3_aa: CASSPPTGSNTEAFF
cdr3_nt: TGTGCCAGCAGCCCCCCGACAGGGTCGAACACTGAAGCTTTCTTT
clone_size: NA
d_call: TRBD1
j_call: TRBJ1-1
v_call: TRBV9

cdr3_aa: CATSDEQGELFF
cdr3_nt: TGTGCCACCAGTGATGAACAGGGTGAACTGTTTTTT
clone_size: NA
d_call: NA
j_call: TRBJ1-4
v_call: TRBV24-1

cdr3_aa: CASSLERTGANEQFF
cdr3_nt: TGTGCCAGCAGCTTAGAGAGGACAGGGGCCAATGAGCAGTTCTTC
clone_size: NA
d_call: TRBD1
j_call: TRBJ2-1
v_call: TRBV11-1

cdr3_aa: CASRGQTYGYTF
cdr3_nt: TGTGCCAGCAGGGGACAGACCTATGGCTACACCTTC
clone_size: NA
d_call: TRBD1
j_call: TRBJ1-2
v_call: TRBV12-3/TRBV12-4

cdr3_aa: CAWSVPRREVDGYTF
cdr3_nt: TGTGCCTGGAGTGTCCCCCGCAGGGAGGTCGATGGCTACACCTTC
clone_size: NA
d_call: NA
j_call: TRBJ1-2
v_call: TRBV30

cdr3_aa: CASTVSTPTEAFF
cdr3_nt: TGTGCCAGCACCGTTTCTACCCCTACTGAAGCTTTCTTT
clone_size: NA
d_call: NA
j_call: TRBJ1-1
v_call: TRBV28

cdr3_aa: CASSFDSGGGNTEAFF
cdr3_nt: TGCGCCAGCAGCTTCGACTCGGGAGGTGGGAACACTGAAGCTTTCTTT
clone_size: NA
d_call: NA
j_call: TRBJ1-1
v_call: TRBV5-1

cdr3_aa: CASSLTGRGSTDTQYF
cdr3_nt: TGTGCCAGCAGCTTAACAGGGAGGGGGAGCACAGATACGCAGTATTTT
clone_size: NA
d_call: NA
j_call: TRBJ2-3
v_call: TRBV7-3

cdr3_aa: CASSRRQGDTEAFF
cdr3_nt: TGTGCCAGCAGCCGGCGACAGGGGGACACTGAAGCTTTCTTT
clone_size: NA
d_call: TRBD1
j_call: TRBJ1-1
v_call: TRBV3-1/TRBV3-2

cdr3_aa: CASSSPHREIFYEQYF
cdr3_nt: TGTGCCAGCAGCTCACCTCACAGGGAAATCTTCTACGAGCAGTACTTC
clone_size: NA
d_call: NA
j_call: TRBJ2-7
v_call: TRBV7-2

cdr3_aa: CASSLLLAGGSTDTQYF
cdr3_nt: TGTGCCAGCAGTTTATTGCTAGCGGGGGGGAGCACAGATACGCAGTATTTT
clone_size: NA
d_call: TRBD2
j_call: TRBJ2-3
v_call: TRBV27